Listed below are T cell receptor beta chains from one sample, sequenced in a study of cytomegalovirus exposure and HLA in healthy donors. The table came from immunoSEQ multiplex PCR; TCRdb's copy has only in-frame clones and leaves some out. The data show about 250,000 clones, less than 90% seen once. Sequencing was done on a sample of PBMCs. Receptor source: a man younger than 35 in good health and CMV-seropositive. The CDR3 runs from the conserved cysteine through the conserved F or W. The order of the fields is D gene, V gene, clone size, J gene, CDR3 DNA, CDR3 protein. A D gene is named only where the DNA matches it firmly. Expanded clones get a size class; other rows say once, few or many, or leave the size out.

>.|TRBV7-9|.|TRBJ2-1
TGTGCCAGCAGCCCAAGTGGAAGCTCCTACAATGAGCAGTTCTTC
CASSPSGSSYNEQFF
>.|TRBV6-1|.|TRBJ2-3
TGTGCCAGCAGTGCCCCCCCATTCAGTGGGAGTAGTACAGATACGCAGTATTTT
CASSAPPFSGSSTDTQYF
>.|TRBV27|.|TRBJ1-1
TGTGCCAGCAGTTTATCGATTCAGGACCTTTCAAGGGGCACTGAAGCTTTCTTT
CASSLSIQDLSRGTEAFF
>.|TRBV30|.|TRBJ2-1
TGTGCCGTTGGGGGGAGCTACAATGAGCAGTTCTTC
CAVGGSYNEQFF
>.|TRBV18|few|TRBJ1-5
TGTGCCAGCTCACCGACCGATAGCAATCAGCCCCAGCATTTT
CASSPTDSNQPQHF
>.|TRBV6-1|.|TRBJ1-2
TGTGCCAGCACCCTCGCCAACTATGGCTACACCTTC
CASTLANYGYTF
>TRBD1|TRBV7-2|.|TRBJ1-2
TGTGCCAGCAGCTTAGGGCCAGGGGGCGACTATGGCTACACCTTC
CASSLGPGGDYGYTF
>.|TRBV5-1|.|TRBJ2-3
TGCGCCAGCAGCTTGGGTGCGGGTAATACAGATACGCAGTATTTT
CASSLGAGNTDTQYF
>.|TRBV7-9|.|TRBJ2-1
TGTGCCAGCAGCTTAGATTTTCATGAGCAGTTCTTC
CASSLDFHEQFF
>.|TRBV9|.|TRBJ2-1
TGTGCCAGCAGCCCGCGGGCAAGCTCCTACAATGAGCAGTTCTTC
CASSPRASSYNEQFF
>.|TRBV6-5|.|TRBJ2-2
TGTGCCAGCAGTTACTCTTCCGGGGAAGTCACCGGGGAGCTGTTTTTT
CASSYSSGEVTGELFF
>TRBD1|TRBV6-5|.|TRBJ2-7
TGTGCCAGCAGTCGGACAGGGGGCGGGTACGAGCAGTACTTC
CASSRTGGGYEQYF
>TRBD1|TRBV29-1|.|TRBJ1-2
TGCAGCGTATTGACAGGGGACTATGGCTACACCTTC
CSVLTGDYGYTF
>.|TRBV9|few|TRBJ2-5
TGTGCCAGCAGCCCCTCCAGGGAAGAGACCCAGTACTTC
CASSPSREETQYF
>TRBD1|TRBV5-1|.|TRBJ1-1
TGCGCCAGCGGGACAGGAGCAAGTAGCACTGAAGCTTTCTTT
CASGTGASSTEAFF
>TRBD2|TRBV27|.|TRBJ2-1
TGTGCCAGCAGTAGCGGGAGGGCCCCTAATGAGCAGTTCTTC
CASSSGRAPNEQFF
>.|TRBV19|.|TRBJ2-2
TGTGCCAGCGTGTGGGGGGTGACCGGGGAGCTGTTTTTT
CASVWGVTGELFF
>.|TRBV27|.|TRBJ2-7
TGTGCCAGCAGACTAGGACAGTTTTTCGAGCAGTACTTC
CASRLGQFFEQYF
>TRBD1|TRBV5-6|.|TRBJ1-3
TGTGCCAGCAGCTGGGGGACAGACTCTGGAAACACCATATATTTT
CASSWGTDSGNTIYF
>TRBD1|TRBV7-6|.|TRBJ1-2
TGTGCCAGCAGCTCGACAGGGTTTGGCTACACCTTC
CASSSTGFGYTF
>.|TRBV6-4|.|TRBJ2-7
TGTGCCAGCAGTGACTCGAGGGGCGGCCCCTCCTACGAGCAGTACTTC
CASSDSRGGPSYEQYF
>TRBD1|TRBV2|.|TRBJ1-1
TGTGCCAGCAGTGAGTTAGGGACAGGGGGCACTGAAGCTTTCTTT
CASSELGTGGTEAFF
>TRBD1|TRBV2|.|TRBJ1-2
TGTGCCAGCAGTGGGGAACAGGGGAATGGCTACACCTTC
CASSGEQGNGYTF
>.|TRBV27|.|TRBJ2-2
TGTGCCAGCACCCCTTGGAACACCGGGGAGCTGTTTTTT
CASTPWNTGELFF
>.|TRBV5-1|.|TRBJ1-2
TGCGCCAGCAGCTCCTCCGTTACCTCTAACTATGGCTACACCTTC
CASSSSVTSNYGYTF
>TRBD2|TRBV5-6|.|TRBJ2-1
TGTGCCAGCAGCCTCGGGCTAGCGGGTTACAATGAGCAGTTCTTC
CASSLGLAGYNEQFF
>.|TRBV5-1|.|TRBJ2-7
TGCGCCAGCAGCTTGGTCGGGTACGAGCAGTACTTC
CASSLVGYEQYF
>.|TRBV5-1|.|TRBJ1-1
TGCGCCAGCAGCCTCGACTTTGGGGGCACTGAAGCTTTCTTT
CASSLDFGGTEAFF
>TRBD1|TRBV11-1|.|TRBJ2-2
TGTGCCAGCTCGGACAGGGCAAGAAACACCGGGGAGCTGTTTTTT
CASSDRARNTGELFF
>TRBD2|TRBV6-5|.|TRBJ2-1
TGTGCCAGCAGTTACACGGGGGGCAATGAGCAGTTCTTC
CASSYTGGNEQFF
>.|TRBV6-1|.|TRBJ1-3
TGTGCCAGCAGTGAAAGAAACACCATATATTTT
CASSERNTIYF
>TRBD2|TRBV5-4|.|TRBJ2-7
TGTGCCAGCAGCGGACCGGGGGTAGCGGGAGTATACGAGCAGTACTTC
CASSGPGVAGVYEQYF
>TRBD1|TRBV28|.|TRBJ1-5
TGTGCCAGCCACGAGTACAGGGGGCACTACCGTCGGAATCAGCCCCAGCATTTT
CASHEYRGHYRRNQPQHF
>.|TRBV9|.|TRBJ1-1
TGTGCCAGCAGCGTAGCTACGAACACTGAAGCTTTCTTT
CASSVATNTEAFF
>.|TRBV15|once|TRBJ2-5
TGTGCCACCAGCAGAGATCCCGGGGGAGCGGAGACCCAGTACTTC
CATSRDPGGAETQYF
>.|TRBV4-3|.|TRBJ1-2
TGCGCCAGCAGCCAAGATCGGGGTGCCTATGGCTACACCTTC
CASSQDRGAYGYTF
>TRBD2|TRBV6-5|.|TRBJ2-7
TGTGCCAGCAGTCCGCGGGAGCCCAGCGAGCAGTACTTC
CASSPREPSEQYF
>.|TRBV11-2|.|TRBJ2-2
TGTGCCAGCAGCTTGTTTGGTGAGCTGTTTTTT
CASSLFGELFF
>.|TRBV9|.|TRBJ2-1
TGTGCCAGCAGCGCAGGGGATTTCTACAATGAGCAGTTCTTC
CASSAGDFYNEQFF
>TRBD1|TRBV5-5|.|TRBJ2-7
TGTGCCAGCAGCTTGTCGCAGGGGGCAGGCGAGCAGTACTTC
CASSLSQGAGEQYF
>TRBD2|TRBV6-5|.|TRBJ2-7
TGTGCCAGCAGGAAACTAGCGGGAGAGGGCGAGCAGTACTTC
CASRKLAGEGEQYF
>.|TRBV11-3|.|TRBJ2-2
TGTGCCAGCAGCTCGACAGTAAACACCGGGGAGCTGTTTTTT
CASSSTVNTGELFF
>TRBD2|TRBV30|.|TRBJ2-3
TGTGCCTGCGACCCACTAGCGGGTAGCACAGATACGCAGTATTTT
CACDPLAGSTDTQYF
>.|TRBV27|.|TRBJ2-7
TGTGCCAGCAGAGGGCATGCACTCTACGAGCAGTACTTC
CASRGHALYEQYF
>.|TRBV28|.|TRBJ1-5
TGTGCCAGCAGTTTGGGGAGGGTGGTTCAGCCCCAGCATTTT
CASSLGRVVQPQHF